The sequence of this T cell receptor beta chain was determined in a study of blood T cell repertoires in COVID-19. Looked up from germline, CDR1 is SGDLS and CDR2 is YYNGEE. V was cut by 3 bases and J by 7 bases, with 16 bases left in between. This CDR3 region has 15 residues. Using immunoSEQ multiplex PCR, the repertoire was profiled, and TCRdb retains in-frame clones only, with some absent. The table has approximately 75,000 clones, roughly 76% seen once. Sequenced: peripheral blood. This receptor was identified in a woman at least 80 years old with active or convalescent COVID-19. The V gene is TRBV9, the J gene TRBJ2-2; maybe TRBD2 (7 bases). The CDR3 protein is CASSGPWGGRGELFF. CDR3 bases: TGTGCCAGCAGCGGACCATGGGGGGGCCGCGGGGAGCTGTTTTTT.